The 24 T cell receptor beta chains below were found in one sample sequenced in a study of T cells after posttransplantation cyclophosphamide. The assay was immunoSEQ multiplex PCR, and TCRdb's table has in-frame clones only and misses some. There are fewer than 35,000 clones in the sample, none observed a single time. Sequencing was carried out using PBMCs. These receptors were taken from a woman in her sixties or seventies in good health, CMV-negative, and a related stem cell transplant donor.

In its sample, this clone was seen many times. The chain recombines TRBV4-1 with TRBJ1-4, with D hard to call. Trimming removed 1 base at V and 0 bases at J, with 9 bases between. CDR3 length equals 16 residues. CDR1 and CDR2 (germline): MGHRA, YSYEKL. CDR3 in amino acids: CASSQVLSPTNEKLFF. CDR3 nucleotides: TGCGCCAGCAGCCAAGTTCTCAGTCCAACTAATGAAAAACTGTTTTTT.

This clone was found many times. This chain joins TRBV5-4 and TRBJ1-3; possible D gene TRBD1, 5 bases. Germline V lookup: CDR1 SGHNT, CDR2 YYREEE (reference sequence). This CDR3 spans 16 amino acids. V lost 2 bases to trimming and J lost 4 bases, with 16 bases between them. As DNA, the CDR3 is TGTGCCAGCAGCTTATCGGCAGGGAGATCAGGAAACACCATATATTTT. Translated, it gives CASSLSAGRSGNTIYF. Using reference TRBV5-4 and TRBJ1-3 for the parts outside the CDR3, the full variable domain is ETGVTQSPTHLIKTRGQQVTLRCSSQSGHNTVSWYQQALGQGPQFIFQYYREEENGRGNFPPRFSGLQFPNYSSELNVNALELDDSALYLCASSLSAGRSGNTIYFGEGSWLTVV.

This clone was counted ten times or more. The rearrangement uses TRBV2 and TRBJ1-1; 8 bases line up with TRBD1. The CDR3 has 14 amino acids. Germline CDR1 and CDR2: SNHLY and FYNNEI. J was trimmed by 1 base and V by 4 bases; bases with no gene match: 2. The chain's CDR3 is CASSVTGGNTEAFF. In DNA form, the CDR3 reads TGTGCCAGCAGTGTAACAGGGGGGAACACTGAAGCTTTCTTT.

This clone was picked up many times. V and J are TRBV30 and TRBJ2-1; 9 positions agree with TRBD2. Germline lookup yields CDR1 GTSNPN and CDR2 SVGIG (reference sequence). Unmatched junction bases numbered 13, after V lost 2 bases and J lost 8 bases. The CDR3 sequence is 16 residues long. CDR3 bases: TGTGCCTGGAGTACACTTGCTAGCGGGATGTTGGATGAGCAGTTCTTC. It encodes CAWSTLASGMLDEQFF.

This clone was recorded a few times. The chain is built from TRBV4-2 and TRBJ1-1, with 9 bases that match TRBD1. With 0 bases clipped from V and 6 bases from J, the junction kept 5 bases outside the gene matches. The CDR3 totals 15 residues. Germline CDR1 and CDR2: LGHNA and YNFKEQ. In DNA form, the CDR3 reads TGTGCCAGCAGCCAAGAGCCGGGACAGGGATCTGAAGCTTTCTTT. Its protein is CASSQEPGQGSEAFF.

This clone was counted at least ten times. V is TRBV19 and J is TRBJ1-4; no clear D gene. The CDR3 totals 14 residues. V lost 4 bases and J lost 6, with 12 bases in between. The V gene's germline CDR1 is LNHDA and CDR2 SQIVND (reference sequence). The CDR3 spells CASSTGVDYEKLFF. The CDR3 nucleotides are TGTGCCAGTAGTACTGGAGTAGACTATGAAAAACTGTTTTTT.

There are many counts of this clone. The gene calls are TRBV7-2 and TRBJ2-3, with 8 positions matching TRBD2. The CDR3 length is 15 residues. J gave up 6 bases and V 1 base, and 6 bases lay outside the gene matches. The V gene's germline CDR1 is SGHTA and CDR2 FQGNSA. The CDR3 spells CASSLEFGGRDTQYF. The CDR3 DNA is TGTGCCAGCAGCTTAGAGTTCGGCGGGAGGGATACGCAGTATTTT.

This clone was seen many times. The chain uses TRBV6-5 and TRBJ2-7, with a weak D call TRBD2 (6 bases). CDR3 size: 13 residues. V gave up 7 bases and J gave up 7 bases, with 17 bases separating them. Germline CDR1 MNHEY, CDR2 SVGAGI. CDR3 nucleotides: TGTGCCAGCACGAAAGGAGGGTTTTCAGAGCAGTACTTC. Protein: CASTKGGFSEQYF.

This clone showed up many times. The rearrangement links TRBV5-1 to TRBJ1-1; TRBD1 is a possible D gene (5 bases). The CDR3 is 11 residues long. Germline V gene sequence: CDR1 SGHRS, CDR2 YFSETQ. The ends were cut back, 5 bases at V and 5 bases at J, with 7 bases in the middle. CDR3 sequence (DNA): TGCGCCAGCAGAGGGGAAACTGAAGCTTTCTTT. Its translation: CASRGETEAFF.

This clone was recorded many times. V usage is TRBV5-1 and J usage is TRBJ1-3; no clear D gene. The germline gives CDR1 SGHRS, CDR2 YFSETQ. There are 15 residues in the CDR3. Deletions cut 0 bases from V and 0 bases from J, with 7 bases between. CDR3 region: CASSLDTSSGNTIYF. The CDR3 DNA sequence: TGCGCCAGCAGCTTGGACACGAGCTCTGGAAACACCATATATTTT. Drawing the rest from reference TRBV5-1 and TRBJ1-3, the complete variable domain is KAGVTQTPRYLIKTRGQQVTLSCSPISGHRSVSWYQQTPGQGLQFLFEYFSETQRNKGNFPGRFSGRQFSNSRSEMNVSTLELGDSALYLCASSLDTSSGNTIYFGEGSWLTVV.

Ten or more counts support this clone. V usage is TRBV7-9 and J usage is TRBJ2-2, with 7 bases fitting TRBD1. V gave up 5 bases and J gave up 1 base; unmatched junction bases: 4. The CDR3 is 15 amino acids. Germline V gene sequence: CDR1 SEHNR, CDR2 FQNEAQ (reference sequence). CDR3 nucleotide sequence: TGTGCCAGCAGCCCAACAGGGGTGAACACCGGGGAGCTGTTTTTT. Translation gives CASSPTGVNTGELFF.

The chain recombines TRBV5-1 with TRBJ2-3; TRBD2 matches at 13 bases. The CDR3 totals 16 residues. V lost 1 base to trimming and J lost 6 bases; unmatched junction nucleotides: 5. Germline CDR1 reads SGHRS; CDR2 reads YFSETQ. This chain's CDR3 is CASSLPTSGGADTQYF. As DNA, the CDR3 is TGCGCCAGCAGCTTGCCAACTAGCGGGGGGGCGGATACGCAGTATTTT.

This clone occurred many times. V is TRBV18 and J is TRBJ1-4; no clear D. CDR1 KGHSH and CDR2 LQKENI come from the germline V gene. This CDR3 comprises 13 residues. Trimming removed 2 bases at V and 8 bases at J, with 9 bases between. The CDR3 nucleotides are TGTGCCAGCTCACCAACGGGCGGGGAAAAACTGTTTTTT. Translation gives CASSPTGGEKLFF.

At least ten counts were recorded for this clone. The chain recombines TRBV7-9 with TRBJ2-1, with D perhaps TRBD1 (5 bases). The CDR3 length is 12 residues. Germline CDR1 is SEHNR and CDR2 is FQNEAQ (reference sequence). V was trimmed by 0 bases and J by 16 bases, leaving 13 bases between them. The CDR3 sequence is CASSLARQQDFF. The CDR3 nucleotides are TGTGCCAGCAGCTTAGCGCGACAACAGGATTTCTTC.

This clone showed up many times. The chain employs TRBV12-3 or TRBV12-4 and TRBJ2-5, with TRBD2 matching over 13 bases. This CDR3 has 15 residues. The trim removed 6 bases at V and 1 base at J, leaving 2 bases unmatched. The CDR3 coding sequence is TGTGCCAGCAGGCGGACTAGCGGGGGCCAAGAGACCCAGTACTTC. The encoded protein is CASRRTSGGQETQYF.

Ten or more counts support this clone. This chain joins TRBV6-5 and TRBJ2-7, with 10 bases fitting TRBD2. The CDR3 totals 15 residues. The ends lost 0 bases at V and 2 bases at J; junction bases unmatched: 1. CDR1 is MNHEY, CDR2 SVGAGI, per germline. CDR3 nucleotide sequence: TGTGCCAGCAGTTACTCTAGCGGGAGGCCCTACGAGCAGTACTTC. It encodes CASSYSSGRPYEQYF.

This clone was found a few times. Here the CDR3 DNA reads TGTGCCAGCACCCGGACAGGGTCATACTCCCAGTACTTC. This sequence encodes CASTRTGSYSQYF. The chain recombines TRBV13 with TRBJ2-5; TRBD1 matches 8 bases. From germline, CDR1 is PRHDT and CDR2 FYEKMQ (reference sequence). The CDR3 is made up of 13 amino acids. The V gene end was trimmed by 7 bases and the J gene end by 9 bases; junction bases not matched to a gene: 10.

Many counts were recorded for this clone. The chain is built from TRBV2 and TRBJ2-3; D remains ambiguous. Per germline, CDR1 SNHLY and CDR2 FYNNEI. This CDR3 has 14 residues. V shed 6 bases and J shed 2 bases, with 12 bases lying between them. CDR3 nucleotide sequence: TGTGCCAGCAGACGAACAGATTTCACAGATACGCAGTATTTT. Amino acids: CASRRTDFTDTQYF. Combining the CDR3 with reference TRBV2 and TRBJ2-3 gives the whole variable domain EPEVTQTPSHQVTQMGQEVILRCVPISNHLYFYWYRQILGQKVEFLVSFYNNEISEKSEIFDDQFSVERPDGSNFTLKIRSTKLEDSAMYFCASRRTDFTDTQYFGPGTRLTVL.

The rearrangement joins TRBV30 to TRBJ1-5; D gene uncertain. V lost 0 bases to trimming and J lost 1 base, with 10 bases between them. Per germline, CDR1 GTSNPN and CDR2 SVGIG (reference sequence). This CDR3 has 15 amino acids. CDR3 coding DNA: TGTGCCTGGAGTGTCAGCGGATTAAGCAATCAGCCCCAGCATTTT. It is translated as CAWSVSGLSNQPQHF.

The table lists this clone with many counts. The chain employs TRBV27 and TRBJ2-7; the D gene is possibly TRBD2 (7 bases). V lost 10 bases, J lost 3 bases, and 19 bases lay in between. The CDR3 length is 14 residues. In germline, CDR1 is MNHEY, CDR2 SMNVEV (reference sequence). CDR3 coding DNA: TGTGCCAAGAGGGGGGGTATGGGCGACTACGAGCAGTACTTC. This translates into CAKRGGMGDYEQYF.

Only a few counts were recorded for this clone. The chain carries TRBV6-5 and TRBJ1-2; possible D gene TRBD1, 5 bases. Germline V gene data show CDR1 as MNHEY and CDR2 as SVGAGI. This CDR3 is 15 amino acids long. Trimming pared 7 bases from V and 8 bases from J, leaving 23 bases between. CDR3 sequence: CASIGWGVERTGYTF. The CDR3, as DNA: TGTGCCAGCATCGGTTGGGGGGTGGAGCGAACCGGCTACACCTTC.

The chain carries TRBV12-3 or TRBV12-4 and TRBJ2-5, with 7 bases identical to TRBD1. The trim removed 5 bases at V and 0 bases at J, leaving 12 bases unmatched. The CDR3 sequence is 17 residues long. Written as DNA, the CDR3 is TGTGCCAGCAGTCCCCCCCCCGGGACAGTTTACCAAGAGACCCAGTACTTC. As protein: CASSPPPGTVYQETQYF.

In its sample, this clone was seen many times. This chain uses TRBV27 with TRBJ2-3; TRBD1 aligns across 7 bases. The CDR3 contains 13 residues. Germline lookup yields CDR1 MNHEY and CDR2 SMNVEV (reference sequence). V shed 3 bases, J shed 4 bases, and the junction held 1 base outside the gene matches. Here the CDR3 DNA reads TGTGCCAGCAGTTTCAGGGGGTCAGATACGCAGTATTTT. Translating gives CASSFRGSDTQYF.

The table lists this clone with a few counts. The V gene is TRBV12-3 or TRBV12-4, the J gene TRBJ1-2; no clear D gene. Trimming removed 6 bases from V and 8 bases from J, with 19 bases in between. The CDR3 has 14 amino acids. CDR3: CASSLGPGDKGYTF. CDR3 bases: TGTGCCAGCAGCCTAGGGCCCGGGGATAAGGGCTACACCTTC.